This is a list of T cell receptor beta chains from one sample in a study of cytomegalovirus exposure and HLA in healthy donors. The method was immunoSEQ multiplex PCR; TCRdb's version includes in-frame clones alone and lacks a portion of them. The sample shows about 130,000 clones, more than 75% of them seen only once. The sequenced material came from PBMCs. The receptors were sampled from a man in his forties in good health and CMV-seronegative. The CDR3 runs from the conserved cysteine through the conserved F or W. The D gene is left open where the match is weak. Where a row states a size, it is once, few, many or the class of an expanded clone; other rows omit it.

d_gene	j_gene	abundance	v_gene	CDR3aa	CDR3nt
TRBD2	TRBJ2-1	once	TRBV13	CASSLRVAGGNEQFF	TGTGCCAGCAGCTTGCGGGTAGCGGGGGGGAATGAGCAGTTCTTC
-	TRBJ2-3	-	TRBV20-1	CGTSTDTQYF	TGTGGGACTAGCACAGATACGCAGTATTTT
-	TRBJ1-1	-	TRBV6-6	CASSSPETEAFF	TGTGCCAGCAGTAGCCCCGAGACTGAAGCTTTCTTT
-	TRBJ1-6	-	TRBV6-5	CASRRQTNSPLHF	TGTGCCAGCCGTCGACAGACAAATTCACCCCTCCACTTT
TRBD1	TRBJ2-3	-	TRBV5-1	CASSQTGQSTDTQYF	TGCGCCAGCAGCCAGACGGGACAGTCCACAGATACGCAGTATTTT
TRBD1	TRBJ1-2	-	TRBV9	CASSAGQGGGYGYTF	TGTGCCAGCAGCGCAGGACAGGGGGGCGGCTATGGCTACACCTTC
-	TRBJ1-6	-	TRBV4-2	CASSQDTPRGNSPLHF	TGTGCCAGCAGCCAAGATACCCCCCGGGGAAATTCACCCCTCCACTTT
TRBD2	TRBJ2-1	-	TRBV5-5	CASSLRLAGDPPQQFF	TGTGCCAGCAGCTTGAGGCTAGCGGGGGACCCACCGCAGCAGTTCTTC
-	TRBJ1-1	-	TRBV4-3	CASSQDPDRPNTEAFF	TGCGCCAGCAGCCAAGATCCCGACAGGCCGAACACTGAAGCTTTCTTT
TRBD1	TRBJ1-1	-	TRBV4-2	CASSQARQGNVAFF	TGTGCCAGCAGCCAAGCTCGACAGGGAAACGTAGCTTTCTTT
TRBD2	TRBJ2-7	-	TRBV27	CASSVAGSSYEQYF	TGTGCCAGCAGCGTAGCGGGGTCCTCTTACGAGCAGTACTTC
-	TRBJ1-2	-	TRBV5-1	CASSFNQGYYGYTF	TGCGCCAGCAGCTTCAACCAGGGGTATTATGGCTACACCTTC
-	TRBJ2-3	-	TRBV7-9	CASSPEWGLDTQYF	TGTGCCAGCAGCCCCGAGTGGGGGCTCGATACGCAGTATTTT
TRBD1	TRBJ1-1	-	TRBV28	CASTPPAGGLKAFF	TGTGCCAGCACTCCCCCTGCAGGGGGTCTCAAAGCTTTCTTT
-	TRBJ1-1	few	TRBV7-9	CASSLSPGVPEAFF	TGTGCCAGCAGCTTAAGCCCAGGGGTCCCTGAAGCTTTCTTT
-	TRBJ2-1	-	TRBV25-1	CASSEYRDNEQFF	TGTGCCAGCAGTGAATATCGGGACAATGAGCAGTTCTTC
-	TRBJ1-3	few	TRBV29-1	CSVGGAVTGNTIYF	TGCAGCGTTGGTGGGGCGGTCACTGGAAACACCATATATTTT
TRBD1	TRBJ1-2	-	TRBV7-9	CASSLGYRDSGFYGYTF	TGTGCCAGCAGCTTAGGATATAGGGACAGTGGATTCTATGGCTACACCTTC
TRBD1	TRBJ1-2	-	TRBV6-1	CASSERRITGVGNGYTF	TGTGCCAGCAGTGAGAGAAGAATTACAGGGGTTGGTAATGGCTACACCTTC
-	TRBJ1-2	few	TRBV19	CASSIDLGGGTYGYTF	TGTGCCAGTAGTATAGACCTCGGTGGGGGCACCTATGGCTACACCTTC
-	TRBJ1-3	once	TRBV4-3	CASSQQVSTGTWNTIYF	TGCGCCAGCAGCCAACAGGTTTCGACAGGAACTTGGAACACCATATATTTT
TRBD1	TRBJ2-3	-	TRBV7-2	CASSSLDRDTDTQYF	TGTGCCAGCAGCTCCCTGGACAGGGATACAGATACGCAGTATTTT
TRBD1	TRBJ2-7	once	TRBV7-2	CASSPKTGDEQYF	TGTGCCAGCAGCCCGAAGACAGGGGACGAGCAGTACTTC
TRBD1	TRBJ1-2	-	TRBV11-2	CASSLGAGGSSWGYTF	TGTGCCAGCAGCTTAGGGGCAGGGGGATCCTCCTGGGGCTACACCTTC
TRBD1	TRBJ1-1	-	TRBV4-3	CASSQDQTGDRKAFF	TGCGCCAGCAGCCAGGACCAGACAGGGGATCGAAAGGCTTTCTTT
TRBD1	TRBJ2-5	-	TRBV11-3	CASSPQTGRIETQYF	TGTGCCAGCAGTCCCCAGACAGGGCGTATAGAGACCCAGTACTTC
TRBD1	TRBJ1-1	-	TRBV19	CASSMGQREAFF	TGTGCCAGTAGTATGGGACAGCGCGAAGCTTTCTTT
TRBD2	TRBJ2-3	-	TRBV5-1	CASSFRTSGTDTQYF	TGCGCCAGCAGCTTCCGGACTAGCGGCACAGATACGCAGTATTTT
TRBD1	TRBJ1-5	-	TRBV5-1	CASSSDRGRNPNNQPQHF	TGCGCCAGCAGCTCTGACAGGGGTCGGAACCCAAACAATCAGCCCCAGCATTTT
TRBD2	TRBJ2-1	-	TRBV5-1	CASSPSSGTIQFF	TGCGCCAGCAGCCCAAGCAGCGGGACTATACAGTTCTTC
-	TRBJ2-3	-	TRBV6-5	CASTTRGGGTDTQYF	TGTGCCAGCACTACGAGGGGGGGCGGCACAGATACGCAGTATTTT
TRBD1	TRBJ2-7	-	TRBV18	CASSPGQGPYEQYF	TGTGCCAGCTCACCGGGACAGGGGCCCTACGAGCAGTACTTC
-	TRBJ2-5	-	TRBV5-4	CASSSDPTGTQETQYF	TGTGCCAGCAGCAGCGATCCTACAGGGACCCAAGAGACCCAGTACTTC
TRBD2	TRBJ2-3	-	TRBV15	CATSRTLAGAADTQYF	TGTGCCACCAGCAGAACCCTAGCGGGGGCCGCAGATACGCAGTATTTT
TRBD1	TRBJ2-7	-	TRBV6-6	CASDGTASSYEQYF	TGTGCCAGCGATGGGACAGCTTCATCCTACGAGCAGTACTTC
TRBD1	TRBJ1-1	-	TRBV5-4	CASSFRTGDTEAFF	TGTGCCAGCAGCTTTCGGACAGGGGACACTGAAGCTTTCTTT
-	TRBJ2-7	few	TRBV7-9	CASSNGQNYEQYF	TGTGCCAGCAGCAACGGACAAAACTACGAGCAGTACTTC
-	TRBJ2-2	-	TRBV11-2	CASSFDPAGELFF	TGTGCCAGCAGCTTCGATCCGGCCGGGGAGCTGTTTTTT
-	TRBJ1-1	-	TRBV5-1	CAGSLGQNTEAFF	TGCGCCGGCAGCTTGGGTCAGAACACTGAAGCTTTCTTT
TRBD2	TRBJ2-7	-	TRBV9	CASSAQLASNEQYF	TGTGCCAGCAGCGCTCAACTAGCGAGCAACGAGCAGTACTTC
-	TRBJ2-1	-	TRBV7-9	CASSLQGYEQFF	TGTGCCAGCAGCTTACAGGGTTATGAGCAGTTCTTC
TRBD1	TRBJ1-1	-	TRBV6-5	CATGAGLWAFF	TGTGCGACAGGGGCGGGACTCTGGGCTTTCTTT
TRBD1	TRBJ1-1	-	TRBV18	CASSDKQGDTEAFF	TGTGCCAGCTCCGATAAACAGGGGGACACTGAAGCTTTCTTT
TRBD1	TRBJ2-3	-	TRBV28	CAINTGGAPDTQYF	TGTGCCATTAACACAGGGGGCGCCCCAGATACGCAGTATTTT